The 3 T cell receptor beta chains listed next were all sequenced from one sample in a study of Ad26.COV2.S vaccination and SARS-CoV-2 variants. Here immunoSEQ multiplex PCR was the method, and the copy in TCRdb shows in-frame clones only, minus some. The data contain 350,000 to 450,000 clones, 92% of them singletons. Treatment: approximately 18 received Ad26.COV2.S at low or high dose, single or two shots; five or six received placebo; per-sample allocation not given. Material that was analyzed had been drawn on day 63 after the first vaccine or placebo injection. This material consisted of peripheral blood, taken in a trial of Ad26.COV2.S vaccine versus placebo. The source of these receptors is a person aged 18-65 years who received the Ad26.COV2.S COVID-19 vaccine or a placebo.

The CDR3 nucleotides read TGCGCCAGCAGCCCTCAGAAATTGAACACTGAAGCTTTCTTT. Its protein is CASSPQKLNTEAFF. The chain employs TRBV5-1 and TRBJ1-1, with D unclear. CDR1 and CDR2 from the germline V gene are SGHRS and YFSETQ. Trimming cost V 4 bases and J 0 bases, with 10 bases left between them. The CDR3 covers 14 residues.

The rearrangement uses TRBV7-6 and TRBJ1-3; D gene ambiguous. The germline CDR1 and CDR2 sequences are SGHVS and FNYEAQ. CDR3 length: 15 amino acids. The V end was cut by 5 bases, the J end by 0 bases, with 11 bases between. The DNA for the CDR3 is TGTGCCAGCAGCACTACAGCGAGCTCTGGAAACACCATATATTTT. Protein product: CASSTTASSGNTIYF.

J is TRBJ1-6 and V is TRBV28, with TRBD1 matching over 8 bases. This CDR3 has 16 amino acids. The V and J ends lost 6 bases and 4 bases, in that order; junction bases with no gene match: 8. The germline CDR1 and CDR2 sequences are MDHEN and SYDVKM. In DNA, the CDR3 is TGTGCCAGCAGGCCCTCAGGGGGCCCTTATAATTCACCCCTCCACTTT. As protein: CASRPSGGPYNSPLHF.